A selection of T cell receptor beta chains follows, all from one sample in a study of response to subunit inactivated influenza vaccine. TCRdb called the RT-PCR reads again in MiXCR, with one record for every CDR3 protein. Of about 310,000 distinct CDR3 sequences detected, less than 25% appear once; the ten largest clones hold roughly a tenth. Sequenced here: PBMCs from blood, sampled 21 months after vaccination. Receptor source: a man in his fifties or sixties who received an inactivated influenza vaccine. Each CDR3 is given with its conserved first and last residue. D genes are given only for firm matches. A clone size is listed for some rows: how often the clone was seen (once, few, many), or a class if it is expanded.

D gene: .; J gene: TRBJ2-3; clone size: .; V gene: TRBV5-5; CDR3 DNA: TGTGCCAGCAGCTTGGCCCCCTCTGCAGGGGTCGGGACAGATACGCAGTATTTT; CDR3 protein: CASSLAPSAGVGTDTQYF
D gene: .; J gene: TRBJ2-5; clone size: few; V gene: TRBV29-1; CDR3 DNA: TGCAGCACACAGGACAGCAACAAAGAGACCCAGTACTTC; CDR3 protein: CSTQDSNKETQYF
D gene: .; J gene: TRBJ2-1; clone size: .; V gene: TRBV6-2/TRBV6-3; CDR3 DNA: TGTGCCAGCAGTTACCAGACAGGAGCGAGCTCCTACAATGAGCAGTTCTTC; CDR3 protein: CASSYQTGASSYNEQFF
D gene: .; J gene: TRBJ2-3; clone size: .; V gene: TRBV4-3; CDR3 DNA: TGCGCCAGCAGCCAAAGGTGGGACCTAAGCACAGATACGCAGTATTTT; CDR3 protein: CASSQRWDLSTDTQYF
D gene: .; J gene: TRBJ2-7; clone size: few; V gene: TRBV12-1; CDR3 DNA: TGTGCCAGCAGCGCCCGGGACAGGGGGAACTACGAGCAGTACTTC; CDR3 protein: CASSARDRGNYEQYF
D gene: .; J gene: TRBJ1-1; clone size: few; V gene: TRBV7-6; CDR3 DNA: TGTGCCAGCAGCTTAACCCGAGGGATGAACACTGAAGCTTTCTTT; CDR3 protein: CASSLTRGMNTEAFF
D gene: .; J gene: TRBJ1-2; clone size: few; V gene: TRBV15; CDR3 DNA: TGTGCCACCAGCAGAGAGGACTATGGTGGTGGCTACACCTTC; CDR3 protein: CATSREDYGGGYTF
D gene: .; J gene: TRBJ1-1; clone size: few; V gene: TRBV7-9; CDR3 DNA: TGTGCCAGCAGCCGAGACGGTGGCCGGGAAGCTTTCTTT; CDR3 protein: CASSRDGGREAFF
D gene: .; J gene: TRBJ1-1; clone size: few; V gene: TRBV6-4; CDR3 DNA: TGTGCCAGCAGTGAGAGGGGCGAAAACACTGAAGCTTTCTTT; CDR3 protein: CASSERGENTEAFF
D gene: .; J gene: TRBJ2-3; clone size: .; V gene: TRBV5-1; CDR3 DNA: TGCGCCAGCAGCTTGGATGGGTCGGACACAGATACGCAGTATTTT; CDR3 protein: CASSLDGSDTDTQYF
D gene: TRBD2; J gene: TRBJ2-5; clone size: .; V gene: TRBV5-6; CDR3 DNA: TGTGCCAGCAGCTTGATAGAGCTAGCGGGGCGAGAGACCCAGTACTTC; CDR3 protein: CASSLIELAGRETQYF
D gene: .; J gene: TRBJ2-7; clone size: .; V gene: TRBV4-2; CDR3 DNA: TGTGCCAGCAGTCCTTGGGTGGGGGCTAACTCCTACGAGCAGTACTTC; CDR3 protein: CASSPWVGANSYEQYF
D gene: .; J gene: TRBJ1-5; clone size: .; V gene: TRBV19; CDR3 DNA: TGTGCCAGTAGTTCGGGACGGTATAGCAATCAGCCCCAGCATTTT; CDR3 protein: CASSSGRYSNQPQHF
D gene: TRBD1; J gene: TRBJ1-6; clone size: few; V gene: TRBV6-1; CDR3 DNA: TGTGCCAGCAGTAAACAGGGGTCCTATAATTCACCCCTCCACTTT; CDR3 protein: CASSKQGSYNSPLHF
D gene: .; J gene: TRBJ1-1; clone size: many; V gene: TRBV5-1; CDR3 DNA: TGCGCCAGCAGCCTCTTATTCCTCAACACTGAAGCTTTCTTT; CDR3 protein: CASSLLFLNTEAFF
D gene: TRBD1; J gene: TRBJ1-5; clone size: .; V gene: TRBV7-2; CDR3 DNA: TGTGCCAGCAGCTTAGAGGGGGCAAGTGGCAATCAGCCCCAGCATTTT; CDR3 protein: CASSLEGASGNQPQHF
D gene: .; J gene: TRBJ2-7; clone size: .; V gene: TRBV3-1; CDR3 DNA: TGTGCCAGCAGCCAAACCTCCGGGACCATCATGGGCGAGCAGTACTTC; CDR3 protein: CASSQTSGTIMGEQYF
D gene: TRBD2; J gene: TRBJ2-4; clone size: .; V gene: TRBV10-3; CDR3 DNA: TGTGCCATCAGTGAGTTTAGCGGGAGTTACATTCAGTACTTC; CDR3 protein: CAISEFSGSYIQYF
D gene: .; J gene: TRBJ1-5; clone size: many; V gene: TRBV6-5; CDR3 DNA: TGTGCCAGCAGTTACGGCAGGGTAACAAGCAATCAGCCCCAGCATTTT; CDR3 protein: CASSYGRVTSNQPQHF
D gene: .; J gene: TRBJ1-5; clone size: many; V gene: TRBV5-5; CDR3 DNA: TGTGCCAGCAGCTTGGGTCTCTTCCAGCCCCAGCATTTT; CDR3 protein: CASSLGLFQPQHF
D gene: .; J gene: TRBJ2-1; clone size: .; V gene: TRBV6-5; CDR3 DNA: TGTGCCAGCAGTGCGGCCGGTAATGAGCAGTTCTTC; CDR3 protein: CASSAAGNEQFF